This TCR beta chain was recorded in a study of CD8+ T cells in alopecia areata. V shed 10 bases and J 2 bases; nucleotides not matched to a gene: 5. The CDR3 spans 13 residues. Germline CDR1 and CDR2: SNHLY and FYNNEI. Sequencing templates came from extracted RNA that was reverse transcribed into cDNA. Method: immunoSEQ multiplex PCR; TCRdb's copy keeps in-frame clones and lacks some. This table has 23,000 or so clones, around 53% appearing once. The sequence came from a human donor with alopecia areata. The chain uses TRBV2 and TRBJ1-2, with 9 bases matching TRBD1. The sequencing sample was made of NKG2D-high CD8+ T cells sorted from blood. Here the CDR3 DNA reads TGTGCCACCCCCGGGACAGGGAACTATGGCTACACCTTC. It encodes CATPGTGNYGYTF.